Each of the 12 T cell receptor beta chains below was sequenced from the same sample in a study of blood T cell repertoires in COVID-19. Some clones are missing from TCRdb's copy, which holds only in-frame ones; the method was immunoSEQ multiplex PCR. Of approximately 77,000 clones listed, about 87% are singletons. Material for sequencing was peripheral blood. These receptors all come from an elderly woman with acute or convalescent COVID-19.

The rearrangement joins TRBV20-1 to TRBJ2-1; possible D gene TRBD1, 6 bases. V lost 5 bases and J 10 bases, leaving 12 bases between the germline ends. This CDR3 is 11 amino acids long. CDR1 DFQATT and CDR2 SNEGSKA come from the germline V gene (reference sequence). The CDR3 nucleotides are TGCAGTGCTTCCTCCGGGACAGAGCAGTTCTTC. Residues: CSASSGTEQFF.

This clone came up a few times. The J gene is TRBJ2-6, the V gene TRBV11-2; D is perhaps TRBD1 (6 bases). The CDR3 extends over 19 amino acids. Trimming left V 5 bases short and J 4 bases short, with 24 bases between. Germline-derived CDR1 and CDR2 are SGHAT and FQNNGV. The CDR3 region has the DNA TGTGCCAGCAGCCCACTGGGGGCCCCAACCCCCAGGGGGGCCAACGTCCTGACTTTC. Translating it yields CASSPLGAPTPRGANVLTF.

The chain employs TRBV9 and TRBJ1-2; 8 bases are shared with TRBD1. Losses at the gene ends were 4 bases for V and 8 bases for J; bases not matched to a gene: 25. The CDR3 extends over 19 amino acids. From germline, CDR1 is SGDLS and CDR2 YYNGEE. The CDR3 loop reads CASSQAAGQVAGKSGGYTF. The CDR3 DNA follows: TGTGCCAGCAGCCAAGCGGCGGGACAGGTAGCAGGAAAGTCTGGGGGCTACACCTTC.

The chain has TRBV19 and TRBJ1-5; no clear D. The CDR3 is 15 residues long. Germline V CDR1 and CDR2: LNHDA, SQIVND (reference sequence). V lost 6 bases to trimming and J lost 9 bases, with 21 bases between them. CDR3 residues: CASRPLDTPSRPQHF. The CDR3 nucleotides are TGTGCCAGTAGACCACTAGACACCCCGAGCCGGCCCCAGCATTTT.

V gene TRBV10-2 combines with J gene TRBJ1-6; 8 bases are shared with TRBD1. Germline assignment: CDR1 WSHSY and CDR2 SAAADI. The length of the CDR3 is 14 residues. V was pared by 7 bases and J by 9 bases, with 8 bases of the junction left unmatched. In DNA, the CDR3 is TGCGCCAGCAACGCAGGGGGCGCAGGTTCACCCCTCCACTTT. This encodes CASNAGGAGSPLHF.

This chain uses TRBV7-6 with TRBJ2-1; a possible D gene is TRBD2 (6 bases). CDR1 and CDR2 (germline): SGHVS, FNYEAQ. The V end was cut by 5 bases, the J end by 6 bases, with 20 bases between. The CDR3 totals 16 residues. The CDR3 spells CASSQGSSGLGNEQFF. Written as DNA, the CDR3 is TGTGCCAGCAGCCAAGGGAGCAGCGGGCTGGGCAATGAGCAGTTCTTC.

The chain uses TRBV7-2 and TRBJ1-1, with 7 bases fitting TRBD1. The junction had 5 bases not matched to a gene; V was cut back by 1 base and J by 6 bases. Germline V gene data show CDR1 as SGHTA and CDR2 as FQGNSA. This CDR3 spans 14 amino acids. CDR3 coding DNA: TGTGCCAGCAGCTTAGTAGGGGGCACGGCTGAAGCTTTCTTT. Amino acids: CASSLVGGTAEAFF.

V is TRBV9 and J is TRBJ2-2; D perhaps matches TRBD1 (5 bases). The germline gives CDR1 SGDLS, CDR2 YYNGEE. V lost 4 bases and J 2 bases, leaving 15 bases between the germline ends. The CDR3 length is 16 residues. CDR3 DNA sequence: TGTGCCAGCAGCCCAGACAAAGGACAAAACACCGGGGAGCTGTTTTTT. Its protein product is CASSPDKGQNTGELFF.

V usage is TRBV7-8 and J usage is TRBJ2-1, with 11 bases that match TRBD2. The ends lost 5 bases at V and 4 bases at J; junction bases unmatched: 4. Germline V gene sequence: CDR1 SGHVS, CDR2 FQNEAQ. The CDR3 has 15 residues. The CDR3 DNA reads TGTGCCAGCAGCCCTAGCGGGGGGCAATACAATGAGCAGTTCTTC. Protein product: CASSPSGGQYNEQFF.

This chain connects TRBV6-5 to TRBJ2-7; 7 bases are a match to TRBD1. This CDR3 spans 14 amino acids. The junction had 13 bases not matched to a gene; V was cut back by 5 bases and J by 9 bases. The germline gives CDR1 MNHEY, CDR2 SVGAGI. This chain's CDR3 is CASSTRQGRNGQYF. The CDR3 DNA reads as TGTGCCAGCAGTACGCGACAGGGAAGGAACGGGCAGTACTTC.

The V and J genes are TRBV25-1 and TRBJ1-5; 7 nucleotides match TRBD1. V was clipped by 4 bases and J by 2 bases; unmatched bases: 5. The germline V gene encodes CDR1 MGHDK and CDR2 SYGVNS. The CDR3 is made up of 15 amino acids. CDR3 nucleotides: TGTGCCAGCAGTGGCACAGGGGCAGGCAATCAGCCCCAGCATTTT. It yields the protein CASSGTGAGNQPQHF.

This sequence joins TRBV27 and TRBJ2-6; D perhaps matches TRBD1 (7 bases). Germline-derived CDR1 and CDR2 are MNHEY and SMNVEV (reference sequence). The CDR3 totals 18 residues. The V and J ends lost 5 bases and 0 bases respectively, with 17 bases between them. The CDR3 nucleotides read TGTGCCAGCAGTCTCCAACAGGGGAGGACCTCTGGGGCCAACGTCCTGACTTTC. Protein product: CASSLQQGRTSGANVLTF.